The table lists the clone carrying this T cell receptor beta chain with a few counts. The antigen is not known. The source of the sample is a study of identical twins. Whole-study findings and limits: Models came in too low on out-of-frame TCR alpha sharing in monozygotic twins.

Through template switching, a universal primer site was introduced, and the cDNA contained unique molecular identifiers. TCRdb reprocessed the 5' RACE reads with MiXCR, giving one entry per CDR3 protein. The sample consists of approximately 550,000 distinct CDR3 sequences, approximately 20% of them appearing once. Germline CDR1 LGHDT, CDR2 YNNKEL (reference sequence). Trimming removed 1 base from V and 0 bases from J, with 10 bases in between. The CDR3 consists of 16 residues. Separately, the same data were catalogued under a study of yellow fever vaccine responses in identical twins.

This receptor was obtained from a woman aged 18-30 years in good health. Sequenced sample: CD4+ T cells sorted from blood. The chain carries TRBV3-1 and TRBJ2-1; D call uncertain. The CDR3, as DNA: TGTGCCAGCAGCCAAGTTGCCGCCCGCTCCTACAATGAGCAGTTCTTC. Its protein is CASSQVAARSYNEQFF.